This TCR beta chain was obtained from a study of T cells in Graves' hyperthyroidism and ophthalmopathy. Across 18 months, stable Graves' hyperthyroidism was marked by no progression to ophthalmopathy. RNA transcripts served as the template for amplifying TCR beta CDR3 regions. The HTBI set primed first-round TCR CDR3 RT-PCR. TCRdb itself ran the multiplex PCR reads through MiXCR, one entry per CDR3 protein. Among 340,000 or so distinct CDR3 sequences listed, 18% were seen once. The length of the CDR3 is 11 residues. The V gene lost 9 bases and the J gene lost 4 bases, with 9 bases spanning the gap. Germline lookup yields CDR1 SNHLY and CDR2 FYNNEI. This clonotype has a handful of counts.

The sequence was collected from a woman aged 50 to 65 with Graves' hyperthyroidism. The chain couples TRBV2 to TRBJ1-2; TRBD1 might be the D (6 bases). The sequencing sample was made of blood. This chain's CDR3 is CARDSAYGYTF. The CDR3, as DNA: TGTGCCAGGGACAGCGCCTATGGCTACACCTTC. The full variable domain, with the rest looked up from reference TRBV2 and TRBJ1-2, is EPEVTQTPSHQVTQMGQEVILRCVPISNHLYFYWYRQILGQKVEFLVSFYNNEISEKSEIFDDQFSVERPDGSNFTLKIRSTKLEDSAMYFCARDSAYGYTFGSGTRLTVV.